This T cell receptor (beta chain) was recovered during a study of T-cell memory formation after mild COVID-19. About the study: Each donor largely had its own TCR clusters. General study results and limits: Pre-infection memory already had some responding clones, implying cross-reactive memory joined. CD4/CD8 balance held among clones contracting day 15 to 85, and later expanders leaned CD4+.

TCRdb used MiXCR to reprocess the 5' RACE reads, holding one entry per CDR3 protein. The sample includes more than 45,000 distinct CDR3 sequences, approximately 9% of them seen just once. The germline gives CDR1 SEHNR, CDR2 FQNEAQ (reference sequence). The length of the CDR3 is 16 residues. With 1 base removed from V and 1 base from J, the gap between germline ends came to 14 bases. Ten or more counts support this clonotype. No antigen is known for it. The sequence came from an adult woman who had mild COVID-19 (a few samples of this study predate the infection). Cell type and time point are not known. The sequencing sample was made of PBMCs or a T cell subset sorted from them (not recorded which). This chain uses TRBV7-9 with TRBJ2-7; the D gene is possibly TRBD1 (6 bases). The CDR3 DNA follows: TGTGCCAGCAGCTTAGAGGGAGACAGGAGGTCCTACGAGCAGTACTTC. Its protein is CASSLEGDRRSYEQYF.